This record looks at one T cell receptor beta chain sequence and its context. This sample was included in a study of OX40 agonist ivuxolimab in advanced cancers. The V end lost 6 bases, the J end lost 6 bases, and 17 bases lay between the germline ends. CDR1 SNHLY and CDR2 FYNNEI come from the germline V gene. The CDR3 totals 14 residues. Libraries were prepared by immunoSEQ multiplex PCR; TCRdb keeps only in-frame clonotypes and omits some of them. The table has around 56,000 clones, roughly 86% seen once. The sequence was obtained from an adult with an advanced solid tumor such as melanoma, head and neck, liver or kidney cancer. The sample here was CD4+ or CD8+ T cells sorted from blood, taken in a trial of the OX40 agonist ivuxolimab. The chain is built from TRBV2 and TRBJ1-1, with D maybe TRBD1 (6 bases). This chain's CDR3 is CASRVQGTWAEAFF. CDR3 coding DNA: TGTGCCAGCAGGGTTCAGGGGACTTGGGCTGAAGCTTTCTTT.